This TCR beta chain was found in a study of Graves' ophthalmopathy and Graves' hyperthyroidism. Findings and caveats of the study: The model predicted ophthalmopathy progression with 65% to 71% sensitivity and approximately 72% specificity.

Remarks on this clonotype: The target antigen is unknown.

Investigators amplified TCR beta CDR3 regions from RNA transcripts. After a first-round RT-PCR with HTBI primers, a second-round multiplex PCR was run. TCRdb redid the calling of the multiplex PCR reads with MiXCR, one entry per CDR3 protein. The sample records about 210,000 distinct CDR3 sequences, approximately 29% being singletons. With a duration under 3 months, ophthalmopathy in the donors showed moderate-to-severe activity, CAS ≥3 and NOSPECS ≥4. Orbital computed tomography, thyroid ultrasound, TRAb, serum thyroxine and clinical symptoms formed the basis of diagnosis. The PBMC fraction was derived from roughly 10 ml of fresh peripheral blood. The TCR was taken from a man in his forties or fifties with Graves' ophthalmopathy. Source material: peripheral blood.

The CDR3 bases are TGTGCCAGCAGTGAAGTAGCAGGGAGCTCTGGAAACACCATATATTTT. Its protein product is CASSEVAGSSGNTIYF. The rearrangement uses TRBV6-1 and TRBJ1-3; the D gene is possibly TRBD1 (5 bases). V lost 1 base to trimming and J lost 0 bases, with 10 bases between them. Per the germline V gene, CDR1 is MNHNS and CDR2 is SASEGT. The CDR3 covers 16 residues.